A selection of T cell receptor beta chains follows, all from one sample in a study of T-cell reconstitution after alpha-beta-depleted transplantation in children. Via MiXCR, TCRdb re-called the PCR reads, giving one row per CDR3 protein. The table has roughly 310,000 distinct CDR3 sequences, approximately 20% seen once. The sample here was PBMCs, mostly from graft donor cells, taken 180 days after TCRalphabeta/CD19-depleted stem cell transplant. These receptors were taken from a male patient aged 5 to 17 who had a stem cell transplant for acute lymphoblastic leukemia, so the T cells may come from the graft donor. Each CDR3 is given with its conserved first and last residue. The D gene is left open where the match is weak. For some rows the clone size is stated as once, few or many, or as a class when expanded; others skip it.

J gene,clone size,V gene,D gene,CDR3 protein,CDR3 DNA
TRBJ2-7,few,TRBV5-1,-,CASSRQDLEQYF,TGCGCCAGCAGCAGACAGGACCTGGAGCAGTACTTC
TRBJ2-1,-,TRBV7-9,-,CASSMGLYNEQFF,TGTGCCAGCAGCATGGGACTTTACAATGAGCAGTTCTTC
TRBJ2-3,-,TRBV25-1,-,CASSRLLTDTQYF,TGTGCCAGCAGTAGGCTTCTCACAGATACGCAGTATTTT
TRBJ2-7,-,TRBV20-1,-,CSATLGTRTREQYF,TGCAGTGCCACACTCGGGACCCGAACGCGCGAGCAGTACTTC
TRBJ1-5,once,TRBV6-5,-,CASSYRSNQPQHF,TGTGCCAGCAGTTACCGGAGCAATCAGCCCCAGCATTTT
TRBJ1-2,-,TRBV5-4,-,CASSLRQDNYGYTF,TGTGCCAGCAGCTTGAGGCAGGACAACTATGGCTACACCTTC
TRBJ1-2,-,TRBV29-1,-,CSVVGQPALNYGYTF,TGCAGCGTTGTAGGGCAGCCAGCCCTTAACTATGGCTACACCTTC
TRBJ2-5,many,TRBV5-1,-,CASSSQETQYF,TGCGCCAGCAGCTCTCAAGAGACCCAGTACTTC
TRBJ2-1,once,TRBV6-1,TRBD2,CASSVLPTSATYNEQFF,TGTGCCAGCAGTGTCCTGCCAACTAGCGCTACCTACAATGAGCAGTTCTTC
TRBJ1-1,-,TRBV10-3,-,CATGGENTEAFF,TGTGCCACGGGGGGGGAGAACACTGAAGCTTTCTTT
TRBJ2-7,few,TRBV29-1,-,CSASHSSGGIEQYF,TGCAGCGCCAGTCACAGCTCAGGGGGGATCGAGCAGTACTTC
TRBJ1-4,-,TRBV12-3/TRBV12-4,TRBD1,CASSLAAGTDTLGEKLFF,TGTGCCAGCAGTTTAGCAGCCGGGACAGACACCCTTGGGGAAAAACTGTTTTTT
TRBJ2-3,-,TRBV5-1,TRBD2,CASSWGLAGVTDTQYF,TGCGCCAGCAGCTGGGGACTAGCGGGAGTCACAGATACGCAGTATTTT
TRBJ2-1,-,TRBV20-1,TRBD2,CSARTSGRYNEQFF,TGCAGTGCTCGGACTAGCGGGAGATACAATGAGCAGTTCTTC
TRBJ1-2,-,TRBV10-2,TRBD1,CASRGQGGDYGYTF,TGCGCCAGCAGGGGACAGGGGGGAGACTATGGCTACACCTTC
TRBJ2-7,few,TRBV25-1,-,CASTTWKGAGSPYAYEQYF,TGTGCCAGCACCACCTGGAAGGGAGCAGGGTCCCCGTATGCTTACGAGCAGTACTTC
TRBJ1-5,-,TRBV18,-,CASSQDSPSLHQPQHF,TGTGCCAGCTCGCAGGACAGCCCTTCCCTTCATCAGCCCCAGCATTTT
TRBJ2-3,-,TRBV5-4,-,CASSSGGLSTDTQYF,TGTGCCAGCAGCTCGGGCGGCTTGTCCACAGATACGCAGTATTTT
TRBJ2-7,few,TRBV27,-,CASSLSSAYEQYF,TGTGCCAGCAGTTTATCGTCGGCCTACGAGCAGTACTTC
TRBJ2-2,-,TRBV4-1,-,CASSQTGLNTGELFF,TGCGCCAGCAGCCAAACAGGGTTGAACACCGGGGAGCTGTTTTTT